The next 23 T cell receptor beta chains were all read from a single sample in a study of blood T cell repertoires in COVID-19. Sequencing used immunoSEQ multiplex PCR; TCRdb keeps in-frame clones, though not all of them. This sample has a few hundred thousand clones, with 85% found just once. Sequencing input: PBMCs or T cells enriched from blood (not recorded which). These receptors were obtained from a woman between 45 and 65 years old who had recovered from COVID-19.

The chain joins TRBV19 to TRBJ2-7, with a weak D call TRBD1 (6 bases). The CDR3 has 15 residues. Germline assignment: CDR1 LNHDA and CDR2 SQIVND (reference sequence). The V and J ends lost 1 base and 1 base respectively, with 11 bases between them. CDR3 nucleotides: TGTGCCAGTAGTATAGTGGGGACATATTCCTACGAGCAGTACTTC. Its translation: CASSIVGTYSYEQYF.

The J gene is TRBJ2-5, the V gene TRBV18; D gene ambiguous. Trimming removed 2 bases from V and 2 bases from J, with 6 bases in between. Germline V gene lookup returns CDR1 KGHSH and CDR2 LQKENI. CDR3 length: 13 residues. In DNA, the CDR3 is TGTGCCAGCTCACCAGGTACACAAGAGACCCAGTACTTC. Translation: CASSPGTQETQYF. Together with reference TRBV18 and TRBJ2-5, the CDR3 gives the full variable domain: NAGVMQNPRHLVRRRGQEARLRCSPMKGHSHVYWYRQLPEEGLKFMVYLQKENIIDESGMPKERFSAEFPKEGPSILRIQQVVRGDSAAYFCASSPGTQETQYFGPGTRLLVL.

This rearrangement joins TRBV20-1 to TRBJ2-5; D is perhaps TRBD2 (5 bases). The germline V and J ends were trimmed by 6 bases and 5 bases, with 10 bases remaining between them. CDR3 size: 11 residues. Germline CDR1 reads DFQATT; CDR2 reads SNEGSKA (reference sequence). The chain's CDR3 is CSARVPETQYF. The CDR3 DNA reads TGCAGTGCGAGGGTCCCGGAGACCCAGTACTTC.

The rearrangement uses TRBV10-3 and TRBJ1-3; D is unclear. Between the trimmed V and J ends, which lost 2 bases and 1 base, there was a span of 6 bases. This CDR3 region has 14 residues. Germline-derived CDR1 and CDR2 are ENHRY and SYGVKD. CDR3 sequence: CAISEGPSGNTIYF. The DNA for the CDR3 is TGTGCCATCAGTGAGGGGCCTTCTGGAAACACCATATATTTT.

J is TRBJ1-3 and V is TRBV15; no firm D call. Germline CDR1 and CDR2: LNHNV and YYDKDF (reference sequence). The CDR3 covers 16 residues. V lost 1 base and J 0 bases, leaving 10 bases between the germline ends. CDR3 residues: CATSRVYAGSGNTIYF. For the CDR3, the DNA is TGTGCCACCAGCAGAGTATATGCGGGCTCTGGAAACACCATATATTTT.

The J gene is TRBJ2-4, the V gene TRBV2, with TRBD1 as a possible D gene (5 bases). The V and J ends lost 3 bases and 3 bases respectively, with 9 bases between them. Germline V gives CDR1 SNHLY, CDR2 FYNNEI. CDR3 length: 14 residues. The CDR3 region is CASSESRGKNIQYF. The CDR3 nucleotides are TGTGCCAGCAGTGAGAGTAGGGGCAAAAACATTCAGTACTTC.

The chain uses TRBV7-6 and TRBJ1-2; possibly TRBD1 for D (5 bases). This CDR3 is 15 amino acids long. V shed 0 bases and J shed 4 bases, with 12 bases lying between them. Germline V CDR1 and CDR2: SGHVS, FNYEAQ. CDR3 sequence: CASSLAPGSGYGYTF. The CDR3 bases are TGTGCCAGCAGCTTAGCGCCAGGGTCGGGCTATGGCTACACCTTC.

CDR3 protein: CASSQEQLRRGYTF. Here the CDR3 DNA reads TGTGCCAGCAGCCAAGAACAATTGCGGAGAGGCTACACCTTC. The chain uses TRBV3-1 (or the pseudogene TRBV3-2) and TRBJ1-2; D remains ambiguous. Trimming took off 0 bases at V and 8 bases at J, with 13 bases between the two ends. CDR1 is LGHDT, CDR2 YNNKEL, per germline (reference sequence). The CDR3 is 14 amino acids.

This clone was counted a single time. This sequence joins TRBV20-1 and TRBJ1-2; D may be TRBD1 (5 bases). The V gene's germline CDR1 is DFQATT and CDR2 SNEGSKA (reference sequence). V shed 6 bases and J shed 13 bases, with 15 bases lying between them. The CDR3 contains 10 residues. The CDR3 loop is CSAGGAASTF. DNA of the CDR3: TGCAGTGCCGGAGGGGCCGCGAGCACCTTC.

The CDR3 sequence is CASSSTRTANSGANVLTF. The CDR3 coding sequence is TGTGCCAGCAGCTCAACTCGGACAGCAAACTCTGGGGCCAACGTCCTGACTTTC. V gene TRBV7-9 combines with J gene TRBJ2-6; D may be TRBD1 (6 bases). Germline CDR1 reads SEHNR; CDR2 reads FQNEAQ (reference sequence). This CDR3 comprises 18 residues. Trimming cost V 4 bases and J 0 bases, with 16 bases left between them.

The V and J genes are TRBV20-1 and TRBJ1-5; D is unclear. This CDR3 comprises 14 residues. The V gene's germline CDR1 is DFQATT and CDR2 SNEGSKA (reference sequence). Trimming pared 3 bases from V and 4 bases from J, leaving 13 bases between. CDR3 sequence: CSASSALINQPQHF. DNA for the CDR3: TGCAGTGCTAGTAGCGCTTTAATTAATCAGCCCCAGCATTTT.

This sequence joins TRBV2 and TRBJ1-1, with D hard to call. This CDR3 contains 14 residues. In germline, CDR1 is SNHLY, CDR2 FYNNEI. V lost 6 bases and J 4 bases, leaving 15 bases between the germline ends. The chain's CDR3 is CASSPLVYGTEAFF. The CDR3 nucleotides are TGTGCCAGCAGCCCCTTAGTATATGGCACTGAAGCTTTCTTT.

This clone was observed a single time. DNA of the CDR3: TGTGCCAGCAGCGCCAGGAGCGGGAGGCCATCCTACGAGCAGTACTTC. This sequence encodes CASSARSGRPSYEQYF. The chain carries TRBV7-2 and TRBJ2-7, with 9 bases that match TRBD2. CDR1 and CDR2 from the germline V gene are SGHTA and FQGNSA. J lost 1 base, V lost 5 bases, and 9 bases had no gene match. The CDR3 loop spans 16 amino acids.

A single count supports this clone. The J gene is TRBJ1-2, the V gene TRBV29-1; TRBD1 matches 8 bases. The CDR3 runs 12 residues. The junction had 4 bases not matched to a gene; V was cut back by 7 bases and J by 3 bases. Germline assignment: CDR1 SQVTM and CDR2 ANQGSEA. The CDR3 protein is CSGGTGDYGYTF. The CDR3 nucleotides are TGCAGCGGGGGGACAGGAGACTATGGCTACACCTTC.

The chain uses TRBV11-2 and TRBJ2-5; D perhaps matches TRBD2 (5 bases). V shed 5 bases and J shed 3 bases, with 13 bases lying between them. This CDR3 region has 14 residues. From germline, CDR1 is SGHAT and CDR2 FQNNGV. Here the CDR3 reads CASSPAGLEETQYF. CDR3 nucleotide sequence: TGTGCCAGCAGCCCCGCGGGTTTAGAAGAGACCCAGTACTTC.

The CDR3 loop is CASTSGGSLHDTQYF. CDR3 sequence (DNA): TGTGCCAGCACCTCGGGAGGCTCCCTTCACGATACGCAGTATTTT. The chain combines TRBV27 with TRBJ2-3, with 7 bases lining up with TRBD2. CDR3 size: 15 residues. J was trimmed by 6 bases and V by 7 bases; bases with no gene match: 13. Germline V CDR1 and CDR2: MNHEY, SMNVEV (reference sequence).

The chain combines TRBV24-1 with TRBJ2-5, with D perhaps TRBD1 (6 bases). Germline V lookup: CDR1 KGHDR, CDR2 SFDVKD. The length of the CDR3 is 14 residues. V gave up 6 bases and J gave up 3 bases, with 13 bases separating them. CDR3 nucleotide sequence: TGTGCCACCAGTCAGGGGCACTCGGAAGAGACCCAGTACTTC. Protein product: CATSQGHSEETQYF.

This clone was recorded a few times. The rearrangement links TRBV7-2 to TRBJ2-7; 10 nucleotides agree with TRBD2. There are 18 residues in the CDR3. Germline V lookup: CDR1 SGHTA, CDR2 FQGNSA. The J segment lost 0 bases and the V segment lost 1 base, leaving 9 bases of the junction unmatched. CDR3 sequence reads: CASSLGGLAVRSSYEQYF. DNA of the CDR3: TGTGCCAGCAGCTTAGGCGGACTAGCGGTTAGGAGCTCCTACGAGCAGTACTTC.

This rearrangement joins TRBV24-1 to TRBJ1-5; D possibly corresponds to TRBD1 (6 bases). Between the trimmed V and J ends, which lost 4 bases and 5 bases, there was a span of 23 bases. This CDR3 contains 18 residues. Looked up from germline, CDR1 is KGHDR and CDR2 is SFDVKD. The CDR3 loop is CATSDQGHRKVSYQPQHF. CDR3 in DNA: TGTGCCACCAGTGACCAGGGACACCGCAAGGTTAGTTATCAGCCCCAGCATTTT.

The CDR3 nucleotides read TGTGCCAGTAGTATAGGGGGAGGCGGGGAGCTGTTTTTT. As protein: CASSIGGGGELFF. This rearrangement joins TRBV19 to TRBJ2-2; possible D gene TRBD2, 6 bases. Trimming took 1 base from V and 7 from J, leaving 7 bases between them. The CDR3 runs 13 residues. The germline V gene has CDR1 LNHDA and CDR2 SQIVND (reference sequence).

V gene TRBV19 combines with J gene TRBJ1-2; D is undetermined. The germline V and J ends were trimmed by 2 bases and 5 bases, with 12 bases remaining between them. The CDR3 length is 14 residues. Germline V lookup: CDR1 LNHDA, CDR2 SQIVND (reference sequence). The CDR3 sequence: CASSISGMTYGYTF. The CDR3 DNA is TGTGCCAGTAGTATATCAGGAATGACATATGGCTACACCTTC.

The CDR3 DNA is TGTGCCAACGCGGGGGGCTATGGCTACACCTTC. It is translated as CANAGGYGYTF. The chain carries TRBV2 and TRBJ1-2; TRBD1 might be the D (5 bases). Germline lookup yields CDR1 SNHLY and CDR2 FYNNEI. Trimming removed 10 bases at V and 4 bases at J, with 10 bases between. The CDR3 runs to 11 residues.

The chain carries TRBV7-9 and TRBJ2-6; possible D gene TRBD1, 6 bases. The V gene's germline CDR1 is SEHNR and CDR2 FQNEAQ (reference sequence). This CDR3 contains 18 residues. Trimming left V 1 base short and J 1 base short, with 14 bases between. CDR3 loop: CASSLGWGPLSGANVLTF. The CDR3, as DNA: TGTGCCAGCAGCTTAGGTTGGGGGCCTTTGTCTGGGGCCAACGTCCTGACTTTC.